This T cell receptor beta chain was identified during a study of tumor-infiltrating lymphocytes in primary liver carcinoma. Broader study findings: Tumor-adjacent and tumor-blood pairs overlapped less than tumor region pairs did.

Blood RNA originated from unsorted whole blood, with germline DNA additionally extracted. The investigators made TCR beta cDNA from around 540 ng total RNA, using a constant-region primer. Library construction for TCR beta comprised three nested multiplex PCR rounds performed with slightly modified ARM-PCR. Amplification in the first two PCR rounds was performed using TRBV1-TRBV30 forward primers and a C-beta reverse primer for approximately 10 cycles each. TCRdb processed the multiplex PCR reads anew with MiXCR; each CDR3 protein has one entry. The data show about 310,000 distinct CDR3 sequences, 58% seen once. Of note for this clonotype: Its target is unknown.

The CDR3 is made up of 16 amino acids. V lost 6 bases to trimming and J lost 5 bases; unmatched junction nucleotides: 10. Looked up from germline, CDR1 is SGHVS and CDR2 is FQNEAQ. V gene TRBV7-8 combines with J gene TRBJ2-1, with 10 bases aligning to TRBD2. The sequenced sample was peripheral blood. This clonotype was obtained from a woman aged 25 to 39 with primary liver carcinoma and hepatitis B virus infection. This CDR3 is CASSRGLAGVNNEQFF. In DNA, the CDR3 is TGTGCCAGCAGTCGGGGGCTAGCGGGAGTGAACAATGAGCAGTTCTTC.